This note documents a single T cell receptor beta chain sequence. Its antigen remains unknown. The sample is drawn from a study of post-analysis software for immune sequencing data. Study observations and caveats: The study found significantly lower normalized Chao1 diversity in multiple sclerosis patients than in controls. Four to six TRBV segments were more frequent in patients than controls; TRBV5-6, TRBV5-1 and TRBV20-1 belonged to this group. Under the F measure, samples that were prepared in one batch clustered strongly together.

Per the germline V gene, CDR1 is MNHEY and CDR2 is SVGAGI. J gave up 3 bases and V 6 bases, and 6 bases lay outside the gene matches. The CDR3 extends over 15 amino acids. Unique-molecular-identifier-tagged TCR beta cDNA libraries were used. The T cell input of about 1 to 10 million gave about half a million cDNA molecules. TCRdb fed the PCR reads into MiXCR, producing one record per CDR3 protein. The data contain a few hundred thousand distinct CDR3 sequences, approximately 38% of them seen just once; the ten biggest clones take up over 10%. This sequence joins TRBV6-5 and TRBJ1-2, with 11 bases matching TRBD1. Source material: blood. The TCR sequence derives from a girl aged 10 to 17 with multiple sclerosis. CDR3 sequence reads: CASRKDRGLDYGYTF. CDR3 coding DNA: TGTGCCAGCAGAAAGGACAGGGGGCTGGACTATGGCTACACCTTC.